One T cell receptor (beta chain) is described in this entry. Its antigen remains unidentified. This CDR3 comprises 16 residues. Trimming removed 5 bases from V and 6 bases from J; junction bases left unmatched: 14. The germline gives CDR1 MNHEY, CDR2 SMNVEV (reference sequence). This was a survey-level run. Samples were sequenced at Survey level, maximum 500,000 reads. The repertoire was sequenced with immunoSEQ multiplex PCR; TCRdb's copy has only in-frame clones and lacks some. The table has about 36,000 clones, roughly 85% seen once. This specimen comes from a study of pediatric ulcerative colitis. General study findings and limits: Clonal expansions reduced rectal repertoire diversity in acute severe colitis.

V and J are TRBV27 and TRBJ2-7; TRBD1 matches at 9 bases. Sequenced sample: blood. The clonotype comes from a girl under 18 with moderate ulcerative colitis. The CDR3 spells CASSPNQGQGKGEQYF. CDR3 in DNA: TGTGCCAGCAGTCCTAATCAGGGACAGGGTAAAGGCGAGCAGTACTTC.